The clone carrying this T cell receptor beta chain was picked up a small number of times. Its antigen is currently unknown. These data are taken from a study of read filtering for tumor transcriptome and immune sequencing. Study as a whole: Revised staging placed 8 patients in R-ISS I, roughly 17 in II, more than 5 in III. DNase treatment preceded whole-transcriptome library preparation.

Every patient had bone marrow sampled while the disease was active. Findings of the study overall: IR-seq and RNA-seq agreed better without single-read clonotypes.

This library used roughly 400 ng RNA and molecular barcoded adaptors spanning alpha/delta and beta/gamma chains. TCRdb reprocessed the reads via MiXCR and lists one record per CDR3 protein. The top ten hold about 15% of the sample, which has 75,000 to 95,000 distinct CDR3 sequences, approximately 13% seen once. The clonotype comes from a donor at least 40 years old with multiple myeloma. Sequenced input: a population of CD138-negative cells sorted from bone marrow.

CDR3 in amino acids: CASSRDQQTAVEQYF. The CDR3 DNA reads as TGTGCCAGCAGCCGCGACCAACAGACAGCGGTCGAGCAGTACTTC. The chain employs TRBV11-2 and TRBJ2-7, with D perhaps matching TRBD1 or TRBD2 (5 bases each). The germline V gene has CDR1 SGHAT and CDR2 FQNNGV. V gave up 5 bases and J gave up 6 bases, with 20 bases separating them. The CDR3 has 15 residues.